The 24 T cell receptor beta chains below come from one sample, sequenced in a study of blood T cell repertoires in COVID-19. Profiled with immunoSEQ multiplex PCR; TCRdb holds only in-frame clones, not every one. Here the sample spans under 350,000 clones, 90% being singletons. Input material: peripheral blood. These receptors all stem from a woman in her 30s with COVID-19, enrolled during active disease.

In its sample, this clone was seen once. This chain links TRBV30 with TRBJ2-1; D is possibly TRBD1 (6 bases). CDR3 length: 12 residues. Trimming left V 3 bases short and J 10 bases short, with 13 bases between. Per the germline V gene, CDR1 is GTSNPN and CDR2 is SVGIG (reference sequence). For the CDR3, the DNA is TGTGCCTGGAGCGATGGGACACCGGAGCAGTTCTTC. This gives the protein CAWSDGTPEQFF.

The chain employs TRBV4-3 and TRBJ1-2, with D unresolved. The CDR3 contains 12 residues. Deletions cut 2 bases from V and 8 bases from J, with 9 bases between. In germline, CDR1 is LGHNA, CDR2 YSLEER. The CDR3, as DNA: TGCGCCAGCAGCCAACACGAGGAGGGCTACACCTTC. Translating it yields CASSQHEEGYTF.

The chain is built from TRBV29-1 and TRBJ1-1, with a tentative D call TRBD1 (5 bases). The CDR3 contains 12 residues. The germline V gene encodes CDR1 SQVTM and CDR2 ANQGSEA. Trimming took off 6 bases at V and 3 bases at J, with 11 bases between the two ends. The CDR3 here is CSVDSVDTEAFF. DNA of the CDR3: TGCAGCGTCGACAGCGTGGACACTGAAGCTTTCTTT.

The rearrangement links TRBV9 to TRBJ1-1, with D tentatively TRBD1 (5 bases). This CDR3 comprises 16 residues. Deletions cut 0 bases from V and 1 base from J, with 13 bases between. Germline assignment: CDR1 SGDLS and CDR2 YYNGEE. This chain's CDR3 is CASSVGGRAENTEAFF. The CDR3, as DNA: TGTGCCAGCAGCGTAGGGGGCAGGGCGGAGAACACTGAAGCTTTCTTT. The entire variable domain, with the rest obtained from reference TRBV9 and TRBJ1-1, is as follows: DSGVTQTPKHLITATGQRVTLRCSPRSGDLSVYWYQQSLDQGLQFLIQYYNGEERAKGNILERFSAQQFPDLHSELNLSSLELGDSALYFCASSVGGRAENTEAFFGQGTRLTVV.

The chain is built from TRBV7-9 and TRBJ1-3; D is uncertain. The CDR3 contains 12 residues. Trimming shortened V by 4 bases and J by 2 bases, and 3 bases separated the two germline ends. CDR1 is SEHNR, CDR2 FQNEAQ, per germline (reference sequence). The CDR3 is CASSSTGNTIYF. Here the CDR3 DNA reads TGTGCCAGCAGCTCCACTGGAAACACCATATATTTT.

The J gene is TRBJ2-7, the V gene TRBV5-4; 10 bases match TRBD2. The CDR3 is 15 amino acids. J lost 2 bases, V lost 3 bases, and 5 bases had no gene match. Per the germline V gene, CDR1 is SGHNT and CDR2 is YYREEE (reference sequence). DNA for the CDR3: TGTGCCAGCAGCTCCGGAGCGGGAGGGCCCTACGAGCAGTACTTC. Amino acids: CASSSGAGGPYEQYF. Looking up the rest from reference TRBV5-4 and TRBJ2-7 gives the full variable domain: ETGVTQSPTHLIKTRGQQVTLRCSSQSGHNTVSWYQQALGQGPQFIFQYYREEENGRGNFPPRFSGLQFPNYSSELNVNALELDDSALYLCASSSGAGGPYEQYFGPGTRLTVT.

The chain couples TRBV28 to TRBJ2-1; D call uncertain. This CDR3 contains 13 residues. The V gene lost 5 bases and the J gene lost 4 bases, with 9 bases spanning the gap. The germline CDR1 and CDR2 sequences are MDHEN and SYDVKM. In DNA, the CDR3 is TGTGCCAGCAGTCCCCTCAGGTACAATGAGCAGTTCTTC. This translates into CASSPLRYNEQFF.

The chain joins TRBV7-8 to TRBJ2-2; 16 nucleotides agree with TRBD2. Germline CDR1 is SGHVS and CDR2 is FQNEAQ. Trimming at V came to 6 bases and at J to 3 bases, leaving 10 bases not matched to a gene. This CDR3 has 19 amino acids. The CDR3 loop is CASSSRGLAGGGDTGELFF. Here the CDR3 DNA reads TGTGCCAGCAGTTCAAGGGGACTAGCGGGAGGGGGCGACACCGGGGAGCTGTTTTTT.

The CDR3 sequence is CASSQERLAGLSSYNEQFF. The DNA for the CDR3 is TGCGCCAGCAGCCAAGAAAGACTAGCGGGCTTGAGCTCCTACAATGAGCAGTTCTTC. The rearrangement joins TRBV4-3 to TRBJ2-1; 10 bases line up with TRBD2. The CDR3 contains 19 residues. Germline V gene data show CDR1 as LGHNA and CDR2 as YSLEER. The V gene end was trimmed by 0 bases and the J gene end by 0 bases; junction bases not matched to a gene: 8.

The gene calls are TRBV6-1 and TRBJ1-2; 8 nucleotides match TRBD1. The CDR3 loop spans 13 amino acids. Germline V gives CDR1 MNHNS, CDR2 SASEGT. With 2 bases clipped from V and 5 bases from J, the junction kept 1 base outside the gene matches. The chain's CDR3 is CASSETGGYGYTF. As DNA, the CDR3 is TGTGCCAGCAGTGAAACAGGGGGGTATGGCTACACCTTC.

This chain links TRBV30 with TRBJ1-5; D not resolved. Germline assignment: CDR1 GTSNPN and CDR2 SVGIG (reference sequence). The CDR3 runs 14 residues. Deletions cut 2 bases from V and 0 bases from J, with 8 bases between. CDR3 amino acids: CAWSSRHSNQPQHF. The CDR3 bases are TGTGCCTGGAGTTCCAGGCATAGCAATCAGCCCCAGCATTTT.

The chain uses TRBV7-9 and TRBJ1-1, with a tentative D call TRBD1 (5 bases). CDR1 and CDR2 (germline): SEHNR, FQNEAQ (reference sequence). This CDR3 has 15 residues. The V and J ends lost 4 bases and 7 bases respectively, with 19 bases between them. CDR3 in DNA: TGTGCCAGCAGCTCGCTCCTGCAGGGTGCCAATGAAGCTTTCTTT. Translated, it gives CASSSLLQGANEAFF. Supplemented by reference TRBV7-9 and TRBJ1-1, the full variable domain reads DTGVSQNPRHKITKRGQNVTFRCDPISEHNRLYWYRQTLGQGPEFLTYFQNEAQLEKSRLLSDRFSAERPKGSFSTLEIQRTEQGDSAMYLCASSSLLQGANEAFFGQGTRLTVV.

The chain is built from TRBV13 and TRBJ2-1; D uncertain. This CDR3 has 14 residues. Trimming left V 0 bases short and J 9 bases short, with 12 bases between. Germline V gives CDR1 PRHDT, CDR2 FYEKMQ (reference sequence). The CDR3 nucleotides read TGTGCCAGCAGCTTAGGACTCCTCCTCGGTGAGCAGTTCTTC. This gives the protein CASSLGLLLGEQFF.

In nucleotides, the CDR3 is TGCGCCAGCAGCCCCGGGACTCAGGGTGGCACAGATACGCAGTATTTT. Protein sequence: CASSPGTQGGTDTQYF. The rearrangement uses TRBV5-1 and TRBJ2-3; D may be TRBD2 (6 bases). There are 16 residues in the CDR3. Germline assignment: CDR1 SGHRS and CDR2 YFSETQ. Trimming pared 4 bases from V and 1 base from J, leaving 16 bases between.

The V call is TRBV11-2, the J call TRBJ1-1, with no clear D. The CDR3 loop spans 16 amino acids. With 5 bases removed from V and 0 bases from J, the gap between germline ends came to 16 bases. Germline values: CDR1 SGHAT, CDR2 FQNNGV. CDR3 in amino acids: CASSPTDGRMNTEAFF. CDR3 DNA sequence: TGTGCCAGCAGCCCCACTGACGGCAGGATGAACACTGAAGCTTTCTTT.

The chain is built from TRBV6-6 and TRBJ1-2; possibly TRBD1 for D (5 bases). This CDR3 is 11 amino acids long. Trimming took 7 bases from V and 8 from J, leaving 11 bases between them. Germline V gene sequence: CDR1 MNHNY, CDR2 SVGAGI (reference sequence). CDR3 region: CASTLGRGYTF. The CDR3 DNA reads as TGTGCCAGCACACTGGGGCGGGGCTACACCTTC.

The chain recombines TRBV4-2 with TRBJ1-3; D not certain. CDR3 length: 13 amino acids. With 0 bases removed from V and 4 bases from J, the gap between germline ends came to 4 bases. CDR1 LGHNA and CDR2 YNFKEQ come from the germline V gene. As DNA, the CDR3 is TGTGCCAGCAGCCAAGATCAGGGAAACACCATATATTTT. Its translation: CASSQDQGNTIYF.

CDR3 DNA sequence: TGCGCCAGCAGCCAAGGCCCCCGGGCTAGCGGGAGCTTCCAGCTCACAGATACGCAGTATTTT. Protein: CASSQGPRASGSFQLTDTQYF. The rearrangement joins TRBV4-1 to TRBJ2-3; 10 bases are shared with TRBD2. This CDR3 contains 21 residues. Trimming removed 1 base from V and 2 bases from J; junction bases left unmatched: 18. In germline, CDR1 is MGHRA, CDR2 YSYEKL.

The chain employs TRBV6-6 and TRBJ1-1, with TRBD1 as a possible D gene (5 bases). The CDR3 spans 15 residues. Germline V CDR1 and CDR2: MNHNY, SVGAGI (reference sequence). The V end was cut by 0 bases, the J end by 1 base, with 9 bases between. CDR3 protein: CASSYSGQTNTEAFF. CDR3 nucleotide sequence: TGTGCCAGCAGTTACTCGGGGCAAACGAACACTGAAGCTTTCTTT.

This sequence joins TRBV3-1 (or the pseudogene TRBV3-2) and TRBJ1-1; possible D gene TRBD1, 6 bases. The length of the CDR3 is 14 residues. V was trimmed by 4 bases and J by 8 bases, leaving 17 bases between them. Germline CDR1 LGHDT, CDR2 YNNKEL (reference sequence). Here the CDR3 reads CASSRGPNREEAFF. The CDR3 DNA reads as TGTGCCAGCAGCCGGGGGCCCAACAGGGAGGAAGCTTTCTTT.

Note on this clone: Other DNA sequences from this sample encode an identical CDR3 as well. The chain uses TRBV30 and TRBJ2-1; weak D call: TRBD2 (5 bases). Germline V lookup: CDR1 GTSNPN, CDR2 SVGIG (reference sequence). Trimming shortened V by 1 base and J by 6 bases, and 7 bases separated the two germline ends. This CDR3 has 12 amino acids. The CDR3 DNA reads as TGTGCCTGGAGTGACCGGGGCAATGAGCAGTTCTTC. Protein product: CAWSDRGNEQFF.

V usage is TRBV11-2 and J usage is TRBJ2-2, with 10 positions matching TRBD2. CDR1 and CDR2 (germline): SGHAT, FQNNGV. V was clipped by 4 bases and J by 6 bases; unmatched bases: 8. CDR3 length equals 16 residues. The CDR3 DNA reads TGTGCCAGCAGCTCCATGGGCCTAGCGGGAGCCGGGGAGCTGTTTTTT. Its protein product is CASSSMGLAGAGELFF. The variable domain in full, with the rest retrieved from reference TRBV11-2 and TRBJ2-2, is EAGVAQSPRYKIIEKRQSVAFWCNPISGHATLYWYQQILGQGPKLLIQFQNNGVVDDSQLPKDRFSAERLKGVDSTLKIQPAKLEDSAVYLCASSSMGLAGAGELFFGEGSRLTVL.

This rearrangement joins TRBV19 to TRBJ1-5; 9 nucleotides agree with TRBD1. The germline CDR1 and CDR2 sequences are LNHDA and SQIVND (reference sequence). J lost 7 bases, V lost 6 bases, and 4 bases had no gene match. This CDR3 has 13 amino acids. CDR3 DNA sequence: TGTGCCAGTAGGGACAGGGGTTACCAGCCCCAGCATTTT. Translated, it gives CASRDRGYQPQHF.

The CDR3 DNA is TGTGCCAGCAGTTATTCGCCTAGCGCCAACGAGCAGTACTTC. It codes for CASSYSPSANEQYF. V usage is TRBV6-2 or TRBV6-3 and J usage is TRBJ2-7; perhaps TRBD2 as D (6 bases). Germline values: CDR1 MNHEY, CDR2 SVGEGT. The CDR3 has 14 amino acids. The V gene lost 3 bases and the J gene lost 5 bases, with 14 bases spanning the gap.